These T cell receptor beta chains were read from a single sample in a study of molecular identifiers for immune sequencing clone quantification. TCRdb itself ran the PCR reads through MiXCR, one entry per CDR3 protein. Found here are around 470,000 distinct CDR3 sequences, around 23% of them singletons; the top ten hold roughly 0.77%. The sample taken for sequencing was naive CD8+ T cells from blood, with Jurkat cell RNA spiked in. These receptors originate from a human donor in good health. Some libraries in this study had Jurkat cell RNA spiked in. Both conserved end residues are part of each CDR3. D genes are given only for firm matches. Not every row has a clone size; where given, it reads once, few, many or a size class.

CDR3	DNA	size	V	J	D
CASSVTGPDTQYF	TGTGCCAGTAGTGTGACGGGTCCGGATACGCAGTATTTT	many	TRBV19	TRBJ2-3	.
CASSQARGPNEKLFF	TGTGCCAGCAGCCAAGCCAGGGGGCCAAATGAAAAACTGTTTTTT	.	TRBV14	TRBJ1-4	TRBD1
CASTFGVGSPLHF	TGTGCCAGTACGTTCGGCGTTGGTTCACCCCTCCACTTT	.	TRBV19	TRBJ1-6	.
CASSPWFGQGPSNYGYTF	TGCGCCAGCAGCCCGTGGTTCGGACAGGGACCGTCTAACTATGGCTACACCTTC	.	TRBV4-3	TRBJ1-2	TRBD1
CASSIGTVNTEAFF	TGTGCCAGTAGTATTGGGACAGTGAACACTGAAGCTTTCTTT	few	TRBV19	TRBJ1-1	TRBD1
CASSFEVYEQYF	TGTGCCAGCAGTTTTGAGGTTTACGAGCAGTACTTC	few	TRBV12-3/TRBV12-4	TRBJ2-7	.
CASSVGDSGTVYEQYF	TGTGCCAGCAGCGTAGGGGATTCCGGGACGGTCTACGAGCAGTACTTC	many	TRBV9	TRBJ2-7	.
CASSQTGTGVLSDTQYF	TGTGCCAGCAGCCAGACCGGGACAGGGGTTCTCTCAGATACGCAGTATTTT	.	TRBV3-1	TRBJ2-3	TRBD1
CATSRDRTSGSTDTQYF	TGTGCCACCAGCAGAGATCGGACTAGCGGTAGCACAGATACGCAGTATTTT	.	TRBV15	TRBJ2-3	TRBD2
CASRAAGESSNQPQHF	TGTGCCAGCAGAGCCGCGGGGGAATCTAGCAATCAGCCCCAGCATTTT	few	TRBV6-5	TRBJ1-5	.
CASSQLRDGVNYEQYF	TGCGCCAGCAGCCAACTCCGGGACGGTGTCAACTACGAGCAGTACTTC	few	TRBV4-3	TRBJ2-7	.
CASSRGTGSQPQHF	TGTGCCAGCAGCCGCGGGACAGGGAGCCAGCCCCAGCATTTT	.	TRBV6-5	TRBJ1-5	TRBD1
CASSFTGDPDHPYNSPLHF	TGTGCCAGCAGCTTCACCGGGGACCCCGACCACCCCTATAATTCACCCCTCCACTTT	many	TRBV7-2	TRBJ1-6	.
CAISVGGAETQYF	TGTGCCATCAGTGTTGGTGGGGCCGAGACCCAGTACTTC	few	TRBV10-3	TRBJ2-5	.
CASSWTVGNEQFF	TGTGCGAGCAGTTGGACAGTTGGCAATGAGCAGTTCTTC	.	TRBV2	TRBJ2-1	.
CASTESSSGSWYEQYF	TGTGCCAGCACCGAAAGTTCTAGCGGGAGTTGGTACGAGCAGTACTTC	few	TRBV2	TRBJ2-7	TRBD2
CSAREGTPSTEAFF	TGCAGTGCTAGAGAGGGAACCCCGAGCACTGAAGCTTTCTTT	many	TRBV20-1	TRBJ1-1	.
CASSPATGGGNQPQHF	TGTGCCAGCAGCCCGGCGACAGGGGGTGGCAATCAGCCCCAGCATTTT	.	TRBV7-6	TRBJ1-5	TRBD1
CASSPRTSGRLYEQYF	TGTGCCAGCAGTCCAAGGACTAGCGGGAGGCTCTACGAGCAGTACTTC	few	TRBV6-2/TRBV6-3	TRBJ2-7	TRBD2
CASSSGTGKSEQYF	TGTGCCAGCAGCTCCGGGACAGGGAAAAGCGAGCAGTACTTC	few	TRBV7-9	TRBJ2-7	TRBD1
CAWIGRGRWGYTF	TGTGCCTGGATCGGCAGAGGAAGATGGGGCTACACCTTC	few	TRBV30	TRBJ1-2	.
CASNSQVGNQPQHF	TGTGCCAGTAACAGCCAGGTGGGCAATCAGCCCCAGCATTTT	.	TRBV19	TRBJ1-5	.
CASSPVQGAREKLFF	TGTGCCAGCAGCCCGGTGCAGGGGGCGCGTGAAAAACTGTTTTTT	many	TRBV9	TRBJ1-4	TRBD1
CSVYSGSSAYEQYF	TGCAGTGTATATAGCGGGAGCTCGGCCTACGAGCAGTACTTC	.	TRBV20-1	TRBJ2-7	TRBD2
CASSEPLPPAQYF	TGTGCCAGCAGTGAACCCCTCCCCCCCGCGCAGTACTTC	.	TRBV2	TRBJ2-7	.
CASSQRTSGSWETQYF	TGTGCCAGCAGTCAAAGGACTAGCGGGAGTTGGGAGACCCAGTACTTC	.	TRBV6-5	TRBJ2-5	TRBD2
CASSLAASGSMSTDTQYF	TGTGCCAGCAGCTTGGCCGCTAGCGGGAGTATGAGCACAGATACGCAGTATTTT	.	TRBV5-5	TRBJ2-3	TRBD2